These 4 T cell receptor beta chains originate from one sample sequenced in a study of regulatory T cells in long-lasting Graves disease (dated by TCRdb to 2020 to 2022). The method was multiplex PCR. For sequencing, an Illumina HiSeq 4000 was employed. CDR3 regions were amplified by Arm-PCR with iRepertoire HTBI primers to construct TCR beta libraries. TCRdb reprocessing: public reads trimmed at Q25 with fastp, clones called with MiXCR, in-frame beta chains kept. Entries are consolidated by CDR3 protein sequence, retaining the most common genes and DNA. This sample comprises hundreds of thousands of distinct CDR3 sequences, roughly a fifth of them detected only once. In total, the top ten clones hold roughly an eighth of the sample. In the paper's terms, the time point label means: persistent/refractory GD, antithyroid drugs over 5 years with positive TRAb. For both TCR sequencing and RNA sequencing, RNA was extracted from PBMCs in TRIzol.

Sequencing was performed on peripheral blood mononuclear cells (PBMCs), taken when the disease was refractory, from a patient treated with antithyroid drugs. These receptors originate from a female donor with Graves disease.

CDR3 in amino acids: CSAQEKGTSGYNEQFF. DNA of the CDR3: TGCAGTGCCCAAGAGAAGGGGACTAGCGGGTACAATGAGCAGTTCTTC. The chain combines TRBV20-1 with TRBJ2-1; 12 positions match TRBD2. The J segment lost 4 bases and the V segment lost 6 bases, leaving 10 bases of the junction unmatched. Germline CDR1 and CDR2: DFQATT and SNEGSKA (reference sequence). The CDR3 loop spans 16 amino acids.

The table lists this clonotype with a few counts. The V and J genes are TRBV20-1 and TRBJ2-7; no clear D. V lost 5 bases and J lost 3, with 11 bases in between. Germline V CDR1 and CDR2: DFQATT, SNEGSKA (reference sequence). CDR3 length equals 12 residues. DNA of the CDR3: TGCAGTGCTCCGGGCATATTCTACGAGCAGTACTTC. Protein sequence: CSAPGIFYEQYF.

This clonotype has a count of ten or more. The CDR3 is CASKQAESYEQYF. The DNA of the CDR3 is TGTGCCAGCAAACAGGCCGAATCCTACGAGCAGTACTTC. The chain links TRBV6-1 to TRBJ2-7; D possibly corresponds to TRBD1 (5 bases). CDR3 length: 13 residues. V was cut by 7 bases and J by 1 base, with 11 bases left in between. CDR1 is MNHNS and CDR2 is SASEGT in the germline V gene.

This chain uses TRBV13 with TRBJ1-1; D perhaps matches TRBD1 (6 bases). The CDR3 runs 14 residues. V was cut by 9 bases and J by 0 bases, with 14 bases left in between. In germline, CDR1 is PRHDT, CDR2 FYEKMQ (reference sequence). The CDR3 is CASGGGPMNTEAFF. In DNA, the CDR3 is TGTGCCAGTGGCGGGGGGCCTATGAACACTGAAGCTTTCTTT.